This T cell receptor beta chain comes out of a study of type 1 regulatory T cells. A word on this clonotype: Its antigen is as yet unknown.

The CDR3 loop spans 11 amino acids. Trimming stripped 3 bases from V and 6 bases from J, with 6 bases between. Per the germline V gene, CDR1 is SEHNR and CDR2 is FQNEAQ (reference sequence). Study-level points and caveats: Type 1 regulatory T cells had a more restricted TCR repertoire than non-type 1 regulatory T cells.

TCRdb reprocessed the reads via MiXCR and lists one record per CDR3 protein. The sample holds about 42,000 distinct CDR3 sequences, 12% seen once. The TCR originated in a human donor in good health. The J gene is TRBJ2-7, the V gene TRBV7-9; D is perhaps TRBD1 or TRBD2 (5 bases each). The source material was cultured non-Tr1 T cells, either the whole culture or a sorted T cell fraction (not recorded which). The CDR3 reads CASSFGGEQYF. The CDR3 coding sequence is TGTGCCAGCAGCTTTGGGGGCGAGCAGTACTTC.